A selection of T cell receptor beta chains follows, all from one sample in a study of graft-versus-host responses after intestinal transplantation. The method was immunoSEQ multiplex PCR; TCRdb's version includes in-frame clones alone and lacks a portion of them. The sample has under 20,000 clones, around 33% seen once. The sample here was alloreactive CD4+ T cells from a mixed lymphocyte reaction culture, taken before intestinal transplant. Source of these receptors: a human patient who received an intestinal transplant. The CDR3 runs from the conserved cysteine through the conserved F or W. Fields, in order: CDR3 protein, CDR3 DNA, V gene, D gene, clone size, J gene. A D gene is named only where the DNA matches it firmly. Clone size is shown for a subset of rows, as once, few, many or a class of expanded clone.

CASSFLGTVANEQFF TGTGCCAGCAGCTTTTTGGGGACAGTGGCCAATGAGCAGTTCTTC TRBV7-9 TRBD1 few TRBJ2-1
CASSSKTNTGELFF TGTGCCAGCAGCTCCAAAACCAACACCGGGGAGCTGTTTTTT TRBV7-3 . . TRBJ2-2
CAWRLQGYDWGNEQFF TGTGCCTGGAGACTACAGGGTTACGACTGGGGCAATGAGCAGTTCTTC TRBV30 . . TRBJ2-1
CASSLAGLAGAETQYF TGTGCCAGCAGCTTAGCGGGACTAGCGGGTGCAGAAACCCAGTACTTC TRBV7-9 TRBD2 . TRBJ2-5
CASSRVLANEKLFF TGTGCCAGCAGTAGAGTCTTGGCTAATGAAAAACTGTTTTTT TRBV6-1 . . TRBJ1-4
CASSPNWDVSYGYTF TGTGCCAGCAGTCCGAATTGGGACGTCTCCTATGGCTACACCTTC TRBV2 . . TRBJ1-2
CASSPRGTSGSREQYF TGTGCCAGCAGCCCCCGCGGGACTAGCGGGTCTCGGGAGCAGTACTTC TRBV7-6 TRBD2 . TRBJ2-7
CASCAAGSTDTQYF TGTGCCAGCTGTGCTGCAGGAAGCACAGATACGCAGTATTTT TRBV25-1 . few TRBJ2-3
CASSPLEGASYEQYF TGTGCCAGCAGCCCCCTCGAGGGGGCGAGTTACGAGCAGTACTTC TRBV4-2 TRBD1 . TRBJ2-7
CASSLGEKLFF TGTGCCAGCAGTTTGGGTGAAAAACTGTTTTTT TRBV28 . few TRBJ1-4
CASRNVGGSGNTIYF TGTGCCAGCAGAAACGTCGGGGGTTCTGGAAACACCATATATTTT TRBV11-2 . medium-sized TRBJ1-3
CASSLALTSGNTDTQYF TGTGCCAGCAGCTTAGCCCTGACTAGCGGAAACACAGATACGCAGTATTTT TRBV7-6 TRBD2 few TRBJ2-3
CASSPRTGGRVIYGYTF TGTGCCAGCTCACCCAGGACAGGAGGTCGTGTGATCTATGGCTACACCTTC TRBV18 TRBD1 few TRBJ1-2
CASSITGGENEKLFF TGCGCCAGCAGCATCACAGGGGGCGAGAATGAAAAACTGTTTTTT TRBV5-1 TRBD1 few TRBJ1-4
CAWSGGNEAFF TGTGCCTGGAGTGGGGGGAATGAAGCTTTCTTT TRBV30 . . TRBJ1-1
CASVWTGHQPQHF TGTGCCAGCGTCTGGACAGGACATCAGCCCCAGCATTTT TRBV6-1 TRBD1 few TRBJ1-5
CASSPGTPWGVYGYTF TGTGCCAGCAGCCCTGGGACACCCTGGGGGGTCTATGGCTACACCTTC TRBV7-6 . once TRBJ1-2
CASSLALSPGNTIYF TGTGCCAGCAGCTTAGCTCTATCGCCGGGAAACACCATATATTTT TRBV11-1 . . TRBJ1-3
CASSSPSGPREQQYF TGTGCCAGCAGCTCACCCTCGGGACCGCGGGAGCAGCAGTACTTC TRBV7-9 TRBD2 . TRBJ2-7
CASSDLGTENSPLHF TGTGCCAGCAGTGATCTGGGGACAGAGAATTCACCCCTCCACTTT TRBV2 TRBD1 few TRBJ1-6
CASSLDGRVTQYF TGTGCCAGCAGCTTAGACGGGAGAGTGACCCAGTACTTC TRBV11-2 . . TRBJ2-5
CASSQSAGVALHF TGTGCCAGCAGCCAAAGTGCGGGGGTGGCCCTCCACTTT TRBV7-2 . . TRBJ1-6
CASSPRRDIGIYGYTF TGTGCCAGCAGCCCCAGGCGGGACATTGGAATCTATGGCTACACCTTC TRBV7-2 . medium-sized TRBJ1-2
CASSQYGWGPTDTQYF TGTGCCAGCAGCCAGTACGGATGGGGGCCCACAGATACGCAGTATTTT TRBV14 . . TRBJ2-3
CASSYSRSNQPQHF TGTGCCAGCAGTTACTCGAGAAGCAATCAGCCCCAGCATTTT TRBV6-5 . . TRBJ1-5
CASRRRVGEQFF TGTGCCAGTAGAAGGAGGGTAGGTGAGCAGTTCTTC TRBV19 . . TRBJ2-1
CASSRQVQETQYF TGTGCCAGCAGCCGACAGGTCCAAGAGACCCAGTACTTC TRBV11-2 . few TRBJ2-5
CASSEIYTGELFF TGTGCCAGCAGCGAAATATACACCGGGGAGCTGTTTTTT TRBV9 . . TRBJ2-2
CASRLPQLWSNQPQHF TGCGCCAGCAGATTGCCACAGTTATGGAGCAATCAGCCCCAGCATTTT TRBV23-1 . few TRBJ1-5
CASSPGGSRGNEKLFF TGTGCCAGCAGTCCGGGGGGTTCAAGGGGTAATGAAAAACTGTTTTTT TRBV28 . few TRBJ1-4
CASSLGPTGSNSPLHF TGTGCCAGCAGCTTGGGTCCGACAGGGAGCAATTCACCCCTCCACTTT TRBV5-4 TRBD1 . TRBJ1-6
CASSLSGGHRETQYF TGCGCCAGCAGCTTGTCAGGGGGCCACAGGGAGACCCAGTACTTC TRBV5-1 TRBD1 few TRBJ2-5
CASTLGGTYNSPLHF TGTGCCAGCACCCTCGGCGGGACGTATAATTCACCCCTCCACTTT TRBV28 . medium-sized TRBJ1-6
CASSVVLGGTSGDNEQFF TGTGCCAGCAGCGTAGTGTTGGGGGGGACTAGCGGAGACAATGAGCAGTTCTTC TRBV9 TRBD2 few TRBJ2-1
CASSPKGVGPGQGGSPLHF TGTGCCAGCAGCCCAAAAGGCGTTGGTCCGGGACAGGGGGGTTCACCCCTCCACTTT TRBV7-9 TRBD1 medium-sized TRBJ1-6
CASSPTSGTDTQYF TGTGCCAGCTCACCCACTAGCGGAACAGATACGCAGTATTTT TRBV18 TRBD2 . TRBJ2-3
CASSLALEASYEQYF TGTGCCAGCAGCTTAGCGCTTGAAGCCTCCTACGAGCAGTACTTC TRBV7-9 . once TRBJ2-7
CASSLTRGGVYNEQFF TGTGCCAGCAGCTTAACCCGGGGGGGCGTTTACAATGAGCAGTTCTTC TRBV7-3 TRBD2 few TRBJ2-1
CASSPGTSGTDTQYF TGTGCCAGCAGCCCCGGGACTAGCGGGACAGATACGCAGTATTTT TRBV4-1 TRBD2 . TRBJ2-3
CASSPPVRTAEAFF TGTGCCAGCTCACCACCGGTTCGGACCGCTGAAGCTTTCTTT TRBV18 . . TRBJ1-1
CASSRLAVNNEQFF TGTGCCAGCAGCCGGCTAGCGGTGAACAATGAGCAGTTCTTC TRBV5-6 TRBD2 . TRBJ2-1
CASSFAGQGVYNSPLHF TGTGCCAGCAGTTTTGCGGGACAGGGGGTCTATAATTCACCCCTCCACTTT TRBV5-4 TRBD1 . TRBJ1-6
CASSELRRKGVDREHQPQHF TGTGCCAGCAGTGAATTGCGGAGAAAGGGAGTGGACAGGGAACATCAGCCCCAGCATTTT TRBV2 TRBD1 few TRBJ1-5
CASRIQEGAGGYTF TGTGCCAGCAGAATACAGGAGGGGGCCGGTGGCTACACCTTC TRBV6-6 TRBD1 . TRBJ1-2
CASSPTPGHRSSGNTIYF TGTGCCAGCAGTCCAACCCCGGGACACCGAAGCTCTGGAAACACCATATATTTT TRBV5-5 . once TRBJ1-3
CASSQGDRDGEKLFF TGTGCCAGCAGCCAAGGGGACAGGGATGGGGAAAAACTGTTTTTT TRBV4-2 TRBD1 . TRBJ1-4
CARGMASTDTQYF TGTGCCAGGGGGATGGCTAGCACAGATACGCAGTATTTT TRBV7-9 . . TRBJ2-3
CASSYSRKNYEQYF TGTGCCAGCAGTTACTCTAGGAAGAACTACGAGCAGTACTTC TRBV6-5 . . TRBJ2-7
CASYLSGSYNEQFF TGTGCCAGCTACCTTAGCGGATCCTACAATGAGCAGTTCTTC TRBV6-1 . few TRBJ2-1
CASSLHSRRGAGELFF TGTGCCAGCAGCTTACATAGCCGCAGGGGTGCCGGGGAGCTGTTTTTT TRBV9 . . TRBJ2-2
CASRGTGRDTQYF TGTGCCAGCAGGGGGACAGGGAGGGATACGCAGTATTTT TRBV6-1 TRBD1 few TRBJ2-3
CASSEPGLVQNIQYF TGTGCCAGCAGTGAACCGGGTTTGGTCCAAAACATTCAGTACTTC TRBV25-1 . few TRBJ2-4